This passage covers 25 T cell receptor beta chains from one sample sequenced in a study of lymphopenia after photon versus proton radiotherapy. Assay used: immunoSEQ multiplex PCR; TCRdb lists only in-frame clones, some missing. The table includes 20,000 to 25,000 clones, around 85% detected once. The source material was peripheral blood, sampled from a patient treated with photon-based radiotherapy. These TCRs come from a man aged 60-69 years with pancreatic cancer.

The chain couples TRBV30 to TRBJ1-6, with unresolved D. Trimming pared 5 bases from V and 7 bases from J, leaving 15 bases between. The CDR3 sequence is 14 residues long. In germline, CDR1 is GTSNPN, CDR2 SVGIG (reference sequence). CDR3 nucleotide sequence: TGTGCCTGGCGCCGAGGGCAGCTAAATTCACCCCTCCACTTT. Residues: CAWRRGQLNSPLHF.

V gene TRBV19 combines with J gene TRBJ2-3; D is undetermined. CDR1 is LNHDA, CDR2 SQIVND, per germline (reference sequence). This CDR3 region has 15 residues. V dropped 6 bases and J dropped 5 bases, with 18 bases sitting between them. This chain's CDR3 is CASRRSEARRDTQYF. CDR3 DNA: TGTGCCAGTAGGAGATCCGAGGCCAGGCGAGATACGCAGTATTTT.

The chain has TRBV7-9 and TRBJ1-5; D unresolved. The length of the CDR3 is 12 residues. From germline, CDR1 is SEHNR and CDR2 FQNEAQ (reference sequence). V was shortened by 3 bases and J by 4 bases, with 4 bases between the two germline ends. The CDR3 DNA is TGTGCCAGCAGCTTGGGGAATCAGCCCCAGCATTTT. Translation: CASSLGNQPQHF.

Written as DNA, the CDR3 is TGTGCCAGCAGCGTAATGGGCCTGAACACTGAAGCTTTCTTT. Translated: CASSVMGLNTEAFF. The chain joins TRBV9 to TRBJ1-1; D unclear. Germline lookup yields CDR1 SGDLS and CDR2 YYNGEE. This CDR3 has 14 amino acids. Trimming took off 1 base at V and 0 bases at J, with 7 bases between the two ends.

This clone was seen a few times. CDR3 nucleotide sequence: TGTGCCAGTATCCCCAGGGGAAACTATGGCTACACCTTC. Translated: CASIPRGNYGYTF. This chain joins TRBV19 and TRBJ1-2, with D possibly being TRBD1 (6 bases). CDR1 LNHDA and CDR2 SQIVND come from the germline V gene (reference sequence). V was shortened by 7 bases and J by 2 bases, with 11 bases between the two germline ends. The CDR3 consists of 13 residues.

This chain uses TRBV5-1 with TRBJ2-5, with a possible D match to TRBD1 (6 bases). Per the germline V gene, CDR1 is SGHRS and CDR2 is YFSETQ. This CDR3 contains 14 residues. V gave up 0 bases and J gave up 1 base, with 7 bases separating them. CDR3 DNA: TGCGCCAGCAGCTTGGGGGGGCCCCAAGAGACCCAGTACTTC. It translates to CASSLGGPQETQYF.

V and J are TRBV29-1 and TRBJ2-7, with 12 bases lining up with TRBD2. CDR3 length: 15 amino acids. The V and J ends lost 5 bases and 2 bases, in that order; junction bases with no gene match: 7. CDR1 SQVTM and CDR2 ANQGSEA come from the germline V gene. As DNA, the CDR3 is TGCAGCGTTCTACCGGGACTAGCGGGTACCTACGAGCAGTACTTC. It yields the protein CSVLPGLAGTYEQYF.

J is TRBJ2-7 and V is TRBV10-3; 8 positions match TRBD2. V lost 4 bases, J lost 6 bases, and 11 bases stayed unmatched. The CDR3 is 15 residues long. Germline CDR1 ENHRY, CDR2 SYGVKD. The CDR3 DNA follows: TGTGCCATCAGTGGAAGGAAGCGGGGGACCCTCGAGCAGTACTTC. It is translated as CAISGRKRGTLEQYF.

The chain uses TRBV14 and TRBJ2-7; D not resolved. Trimming pared 1 base from V and 2 bases from J, leaving 9 bases between. Per the germline V gene, CDR1 is SGHDN and CDR2 is FVKESK. The CDR3 covers 14 residues. CDR3 in amino acids: CASSQAVPPYEQYF. CDR3 DNA: TGTGCCAGCAGCCAAGCAGTCCCGCCCTACGAGCAGTACTTC.

The chain employs TRBV28 and TRBJ2-7; 9 nucleotides agree with TRBD1. This CDR3 is 15 amino acids long. Germline V gene data show CDR1 as MDHEN and CDR2 as SYDVKM. V lost 4 bases, J lost 2 bases, and 6 bases stayed unmatched. CDR3 region: CASSSPTGGTYEQYF. DNA for the CDR3: TGTGCCAGCAGTTCCCCGACAGGGGGAACCTACGAGCAGTACTTC. Based on the CDR3 plus reference TRBV28 and TRBJ2-7, the full variable domain is DVKVTQSSRYLVKRTGEKVFLECVQDMDHENMFWYRQDPGLGLRLIYFSYDVKMKEKGDIPEGYSVSREKKERFSLILESASTNQTSMYLCASSSPTGGTYEQYFGPGTRLTVT.

The chain has TRBV6-5 and TRBJ1-5, with D hard to call. V was cut by 4 bases and J by 0 bases, with 10 bases left in between. Germline values: CDR1 MNHEY, CDR2 SVGAGI. The CDR3 extends over 15 amino acids. CDR3 coding DNA: TGTGCCAGCAGTTTGGTGGCAGATAGCAATCAGCCCCAGCATTTT. Translated: CASSLVADSNQPQHF.

This clone ranks as medium-sized. The chain uses TRBV7-9 and TRBJ1-2, with D perhaps TRBD1 (6 bases). The CDR3 totals 16 residues. In germline, CDR1 is SEHNR, CDR2 FQNEAQ (reference sequence). Trimming cost V 8 bases and J 1 base, with 20 bases left between them. The CDR3 nucleotides read TGTGCCAGCGCCTCCAAAAACAGGGAAGTTAACTATGGCTACACCTTC. It is translated as CASASKNREVNYGYTF.

This clone was seen only once. This chain uses TRBV4-1 with TRBJ1-1, with 8 positions matching TRBD1. J was trimmed by 0 bases and V by 4 bases; bases with no gene match: 16. Germline lookup yields CDR1 MGHRA and CDR2 YSYEKL. The CDR3 has 19 residues. The CDR3 loop is CASSPNLRRGLPVNTEAFF. The CDR3 nucleotides are TGCGCCAGCAGCCCCAACTTGCGCAGGGGGCTCCCGGTGAACACTGAAGCTTTCTTT.

The sample holds one count of this clone. The V call is TRBV5-1, the J call TRBJ2-7; D not certain. V lost 0 bases and J lost 2, with 3 bases in between. This CDR3 contains 12 residues. Germline assignment: CDR1 SGHRS and CDR2 YFSETQ. CDR3 amino acids: CASSLVPYEQYF. CDR3 coding DNA: TGCGCCAGCAGCTTGGTCCCCTACGAGCAGTACTTC.

The chain carries TRBV5-4 and TRBJ2-1, with 8 bases fitting TRBD1. There are 16 residues in the CDR3. CDR1 SGHNT and CDR2 YYREEE come from the germline V gene (reference sequence). J gave up 3 bases and V 2 bases, and 7 bases lay outside the gene matches. The CDR3 reads CASSFVTGAFYNEQFF. CDR3 in DNA: TGTGCCAGCAGCTTCGTGACAGGGGCTTTCTACAATGAGCAGTTCTTC.

The chain couples TRBV18 to TRBJ1-2; possibly TRBD1 for D (6 bases). The V and J ends lost 4 bases and 2 bases respectively, with 14 bases between them. Germline V gene sequence: CDR1 KGHSH, CDR2 LQKENI. The CDR3 runs to 15 residues. CDR3 nucleotide sequence: TGTGCCAGCTCACTGGAGTCGGGGGCGAACTATGGCTACACCTTC. It encodes CASSLESGANYGYTF. The full variable domain, rest sourced from reference TRBV18 and TRBJ1-2, is NAGVMQNPRHLVRRRGQEARLRCSPMKGHSHVYWYRQLPEEGLKFMVYLQKENIIDESGMPKERFSAEFPKEGPSILRIQQVVRGDSAAYFCASSLESGANYGYTFGSGTRLTVV.

This chain connects TRBV18 to TRBJ1-2; D remains unclear. Trimming removed 3 bases at V and 5 bases at J, with 10 bases between. The CDR3 consists of 13 residues. The V gene's germline CDR1 is KGHSH and CDR2 LQKENI. CDR3 coding DNA: TGTGCCAGCTCACCCCCAACACGATATGGCTACACCTTC. This gives the protein CASSPPTRYGYTF.

The chain uses TRBV30 and TRBJ1-6, with 7 nucleotides matching TRBD1. The CDR3 totals 12 residues. Looked up from germline, CDR1 is GTSNPN and CDR2 is SVGIG (reference sequence). The junction had 4 bases not matched to a gene; V was cut back by 5 bases and J by 9 bases. CDR3 sequence: CAWGTVSSPLHF. In nucleotides, the CDR3 is TGTGCCTGGGGGACAGTCAGTTCACCCCTCCACTTT.

In its sample, this clone was seen once. This chain links TRBV30 with TRBJ1-3; D not certain. This CDR3 contains 13 residues. Germline V gene data show CDR1 as GTSNPN and CDR2 as SVGIG (reference sequence). V was cut by 3 bases and J by 1 base, with 7 bases left in between. The CDR3 here is CAWRVGSGNTIYF. CDR3 sequence (DNA): TGTGCCTGGAGGGTGGGGTCTGGAAACACCATATATTTT.

The rearrangement uses TRBV19 and TRBJ2-1; D perhaps matches TRBD1 (6 bases). V lost 6 bases to trimming and J lost 4 bases, with 16 bases between them. Germline-derived CDR1 and CDR2 are LNHDA and SQIVND (reference sequence). The CDR3 is made up of 15 amino acids. CDR3 region: CASSPPGTYYNEQFF. CDR3 nucleotides: TGTGCCAGTAGCCCCCCCGGGACATATTACAATGAGCAGTTCTTC.

The chain recombines TRBV5-6 with TRBJ1-4; D call uncertain. V was pared by 1 base and J by 3 bases, with 16 bases between. Germline-derived CDR1 and CDR2 are SGHDT and YYEEEE. This CDR3 spans 17 amino acids. The CDR3 loop reads CASSLYPETTSNEKLFF. Here the CDR3 DNA reads TGTGCCAGCAGCTTGTATCCTGAAACAACTTCTAATGAAAAACTGTTTTTT.

The chain links TRBV18 to TRBJ2-2; the match to TRBD1 covers 7 bases. The CDR3 consists of 15 residues. J was trimmed by 4 bases and V by 6 bases; bases with no gene match: 8. In germline, CDR1 is KGHSH, CDR2 LQKENI. The CDR3 loop reads CASSTRQGGTGELFF. The CDR3 DNA reads TGTGCCAGCTCTACCCGACAGGGTGGCACCGGGGAGCTGTTTTTT. Variable domain in full (rest from reference TRBV18 and TRBJ2-2): NAGVMQNPRHLVRRRGQEARLRCSPMKGHSHVYWYRQLPEEGLKFMVYLQKENIIDESGMPKERFSAEFPKEGPSILRIQQVVRGDSAAYFCASSTRQGGTGELFFGEGSRLTVL.

Here the CDR3 DNA reads TGTGCCAGCAGCCAAACCAGGGGTCAGCCCCAGCATTTT. It codes for CASSQTRGQPQHF. This chain connects TRBV14 to TRBJ1-5; D is possibly TRBD1 (6 bases). The CDR3 length is 13 residues. CDR1 is SGHDN and CDR2 is FVKESK in the germline V gene. The V end lost 2 bases, the J end lost 6 bases, and 8 bases lay between the germline ends.

The chain combines TRBV27 with TRBJ1-4; 7 nucleotides align to TRBD1. Trimming removed 5 bases from V and 5 bases from J; junction bases left unmatched: 5. Germline V lookup: CDR1 MNHEY, CDR2 SMNVEV (reference sequence). This CDR3 has 14 residues. CDR3 DNA: TGTGCCAGCAGTCTTACAGGGGCCAATGAAAAACTGTTTTTT. Its protein is CASSLTGANEKLFF.

DNA of the CDR3: TGTGCCATCAGTGAGTCGCCACCAACTGAAAAACTGTTTTTT. It is translated as CAISESPPTEKLFF. The V gene is TRBV10-3, the J gene TRBJ1-4, with D unclear. The V gene's germline CDR1 is ENHRY and CDR2 SYGVKD. The CDR3 totals 14 residues. The germline V and J ends were trimmed by 0 bases and 7 bases, with 9 bases remaining between them.